Following are 24 T cell receptor beta chains from one sample sequenced in a study of CD8+ T cells in alopecia areata. cDNA serving as the sequencing template came from extracted, reverse transcribed RNA. This table comes from immunoSEQ multiplex PCR, and its TCRdb copy is limited to in-frame clones, with some not included. The sample lists 45,000 to 70,000 clones, almost 97% seen once, with roughly 24% in the top ten. The material sequenced was CD8+ T cells sorted from blood, taken at week 0. Receptors originate from a human donor with alopecia areata.

The chain is built from TRBV19 and TRBJ1-2, with TRBD1 identical over 8 bases. J gave up 7 bases and V 5 bases, and 15 bases lay outside the gene matches. The germline V gene has CDR1 LNHDA and CDR2 SQIVND (reference sequence). The CDR3 contains 16 residues. CDR3 amino acids: CASSPGQVLWSSGYTF. CDR3 sequence (DNA): TGTGCCAGTAGTCCGGGACAGGTTTTATGGTCGAGTGGCTACACCTTC.

The CDR3, as DNA: TGCGCCAGCAGCCAAGGGATGGGTACTAGCGAGCAGTACTTC. This sequence encodes CASSQGMGTSEQYF. The rearrangement links TRBV4-3 to TRBJ2-5; TRBD2 is a possible D gene (5 bases). The end of the DNA aligns better with TRBJ2-7, so the J call may be wrong. Per the germline V gene, CDR1 is LGHNA and CDR2 is YSLEER. The CDR3 sequence is 14 residues long.

The chain combines TRBV6-5 with TRBJ1-2; 9 bases align to TRBD1. Germline CDR1 is MNHEY and CDR2 is SVGAGI. The CDR3 loop spans 14 amino acids. V dropped 4 bases and J dropped 3; count of bases not matched to a gene: 3. The CDR3 loop is CASSSTGGYYGYTF. Written as DNA, the CDR3 is TGTGCCAGCAGTTCGACAGGGGGGTACTATGGCTACACCTTC.

The rearrangement uses TRBV7-6 and TRBJ2-5; D may be TRBD1 or TRBD2 (6 bases each). V was shortened by 7 bases and J by 1 base, with 16 bases between the two germline ends. Germline V gene sequence: CDR1 SGHVS, CDR2 FNYEAQ. CDR3 size: 15 residues. Written as DNA, the CDR3 is TGTGCCAGCACAAAACAGGGACTGAGCCAAGAGACCCAGTACTTC. As protein: CASTKQGLSQETQYF. Based on the CDR3 plus reference TRBV7-6 and TRBJ2-5, the full variable domain is GAGVSQSPRYKVTKRGQDVALRCDPISGHVSLYWYRQALGQGPEFLTYFNYEAQQDKSGLPNDRFSAERPEGSISTLTIQRTEQRDSAMYRCASTKQGLSQETQYFGPGTRLLVL.

V and J are TRBV27 and TRBJ2-1, with TRBD1 matching over 9 bases. Germline V lookup: CDR1 MNHEY, CDR2 SMNVEV (reference sequence). V shed 10 bases, J shed 8 bases, and the junction held 12 bases outside the gene matches. The CDR3 has 14 amino acids. The CDR3 loop is CAISPGTGFDEQFF. The CDR3 DNA reads TGTGCCATCAGCCCCGGGACAGGGTTTGATGAGCAGTTCTTC.

The chain carries TRBV9 and TRBJ2-1; 7 nucleotides line up with TRBD1. The V and J ends lost 3 bases and 8 bases, in that order; junction bases with no gene match: 17. Per germline, CDR1 SGDLS and CDR2 YYNGEE. The CDR3 consists of 17 residues. CDR3: CASSESPTGRVIDEQFF. CDR3 in DNA: TGTGCCAGCAGCGAGAGCCCGACAGGGCGGGTAATCGATGAGCAGTTCTTC.

V gene TRBV7-6 combines with J gene TRBJ2-5, with D unclear. This CDR3 has 14 residues. V lost 5 bases to trimming and J lost 1 base, with 11 bases between them. Germline CDR1 reads SGHVS; CDR2 reads FNYEAQ. DNA for the CDR3: TGTGCCAGCAGCCGATATAGGAGCCAAGAGACCCAGTACTTC. This encodes CASSRYRSQETQYF.

This clone appeared a single time. The chain joins TRBV5-1 to TRBJ2-1; 11 bases agree with TRBD2. The ends lost 3 bases at V and 3 bases at J; junction bases unmatched: 5. CDR3 length: 16 residues. The germline V gene has CDR1 SGHRS and CDR2 YFSETQ. The CDR3 coding sequence is TGCGCCAGCAGCTCCGGGACTAGCGGCAACTACAATGAGCAGTTCTTC. Protein sequence: CASSSGTSGNYNEQFF.

This clone showed up just once. This chain links TRBV4-3 with TRBJ2-2; D unresolved. The CDR3 runs 16 residues. Trimming removed 0 bases at V and 4 bases at J, with 12 bases between. Germline CDR1 reads LGHNA; CDR2 reads YSLEER. In DNA, the CDR3 is TGCGCCAGCAGCCAAGACCTTACTTCGAGCACCGGGGAGCTGTTTTTT. Amino acid sequence: CASSQDLTSSTGELFF.

The chain employs TRBV29-1 and TRBJ1-2, with 7 nucleotides matching TRBD1. The CDR3 is made up of 16 amino acids. The V gene's germline CDR1 is SQVTM and CDR2 ANQGSEA. The V gene end was trimmed by 0 bases and the J gene end by 0 bases; junction bases not matched to a gene: 7. The CDR3 sequence is CSVEDRTGPTNYGYTF. In DNA form, the CDR3 reads TGCAGCGTTGAAGATCGGACAGGACCTACTAACTATGGCTACACCTTC. The complete variable domain, with remaining parts taken from reference TRBV29-1 and TRBJ1-2, reads SAVISQKPSRDICQRGTSLTIQCQVDSQVTMMFWYRQQPGQSLTLIATANQGSEATYESGFVIDKFPISRPNLTFSTLTVSNMSPEDSSIYLCSVEDRTGPTNYGYTFGSGTRLTVV.

The chain has TRBV7-6 and TRBJ2-7; possibly TRBD1 for D (5 bases). The V end lost 5 bases, the J end lost 5 bases, and 13 bases lay between the germline ends. CDR3 length: 13 residues. CDR1 and CDR2 from the germline V gene are SGHVS and FNYEAQ. The CDR3 region is CASSPRGLHEQYF. The CDR3 coding sequence is TGTGCCAGCAGCCCTAGGGGATTACACGAGCAGTACTTC.

This chain links TRBV5-1 with TRBJ1-1; tentative D call: TRBD1 (5 bases). Germline assignment: CDR1 SGHRS and CDR2 YFSETQ. V lost 4 bases and J 3 bases, leaving 22 bases between the germline ends. The length of the CDR3 is 17 residues. The CDR3: CASSLNLGPSPDTEAFF. In DNA, the CDR3 is TGCGCCAGCAGCCTCAACTTGGGACCGTCCCCTGACACTGAAGCTTTCTTT.

This clone has only one observation. The chain couples TRBV30 to TRBJ2-7, with D perhaps TRBD1 (7 bases). This CDR3 is built from 14 residues. Germline V gene data show CDR1 as GTSNPN and CDR2 as SVGIG (reference sequence). Deletions cut 8 bases from V and 4 bases from J, with 21 bases between. The CDR3 bases are TGTGCCGCCAGCGGAGGGGGCTTCGGGTACGAGCAGTACTTC. It encodes CAASGGGFGYEQYF.

The CDR3, as DNA: TGTGCCAGCTCACAAGGGATCAATGAGCAGTTCTTC. This gives the protein CASSQGINEQFF. This chain connects TRBV6-1 to TRBJ2-1; D is undetermined. This CDR3 is built from 12 residues. Germline V gene sequence: CDR1 MNHNS, CDR2 SASEGT. V was pared by 8 bases and J by 6 bases, with 11 bases between.

The chain carries TRBV30 and TRBJ2-7; D unresolved. The CDR3 extends over 12 amino acids. V was trimmed by 1 base and J by 4 bases, leaving 8 bases between them. The germline V gene has CDR1 GTSNPN and CDR2 SVGIG (reference sequence). CDR3: CAWSEGNYEQYF. CDR3 DNA sequence: TGTGCCTGGAGTGAAGGAAATTACGAGCAGTACTTC.

CDR3 protein: CSVEGGPGANVLTF. CDR3 DNA: TGCAGCGTTGAAGGCGGACCTGGGGCCAACGTCCTGACTTTC. This rearrangement joins TRBV29-1 to TRBJ2-6; D not resolved. The V end lost 1 base, the J end lost 2 bases, and 6 bases lay between the germline ends. The germline V gene encodes CDR1 SQVTM and CDR2 ANQGSEA. This CDR3 is 14 amino acids long.

A single count supports this clone. The chain is built from TRBV7-6 and TRBJ2-1; the match to TRBD2 covers 7 bases. Germline CDR1 is SGHVS and CDR2 is FNYEAQ. The CDR3 is made up of 15 amino acids. Trimming took 4 bases from V and 5 from J; bases not matched to a gene: 8. CDR3: CASSYTAGTNNEQFF. DNA of the CDR3: TGTGCCAGCAGCTATACCGCCGGGACTAACAATGAGCAGTTCTTC.

The chain combines TRBV5-6 with TRBJ2-3, with 8 nucleotides matching TRBD1. V gave up 3 bases and J gave up 4 bases; unmatched junction bases: 13. CDR1 is SGHDT, CDR2 YYEEEE, per germline. The CDR3 has 17 amino acids. This CDR3 is CASSSSWTGRSADTQYF. CDR3 nucleotides: TGTGCCAGCAGCTCATCGTGGACAGGGAGGTCGGCAGATACGCAGTATTTT. The whole variable domain, filled in from reference TRBV5-6 and TRBJ2-3, reads DAGVTQSPTHLIKTRGQQVTLRCSPKSGHDTVSWYQQALGQGPQFIFQYYEEEERQRGNFPDRFSGHQFPNYSSELNVNALLLGDSALYLCASSSSWTGRSADTQYFGPGTRLTVL.

This clone was detected once. The gene calls are TRBV4-1 and TRBJ2-5, with 8 bases fitting TRBD2. Trimming removed 4 bases from V and 4 bases from J; junction bases left unmatched: 8. The CDR3 consists of 15 residues. Germline V gene data show CDR1 as MGHRA and CDR2 as YSYEKL. The CDR3 here is CASSRNGGAGETQYF. DNA for the CDR3: TGCGCCAGCAGCCGAAACGGGGGGGCCGGAGAGACCCAGTACTTC.

This chain uses TRBV27 with TRBJ2-7; D gene unclear. The V and J ends lost 3 bases and 4 bases respectively, with 13 bases between them. Germline assignment: CDR1 MNHEY and CDR2 SMNVEV (reference sequence). This CDR3 spans 14 amino acids. CDR3 sequence: CASSFRPDPYEQYF. DNA of the CDR3: TGTGCCAGCAGTTTCCGGCCAGACCCATACGAGCAGTACTTC.

The rearrangement uses TRBV19 and TRBJ2-2, with D tentatively TRBD2 (5 bases). V lost 3 bases and J 1 base, leaving 9 bases between the germline ends. The length of the CDR3 is 15 residues. The V gene's germline CDR1 is LNHDA and CDR2 SQIVND (reference sequence). Written as DNA, the CDR3 is TGTGCCAGTAGTATGAGGACTCTGAACACCGGGGAGCTGTTTTTT. It encodes CASSMRTLNTGELFF. The full variable domain, rest sourced from reference TRBV19 and TRBJ2-2, is DGGITQSPKYLFRKEGQNVTLSCEQNLNHDAMYWYRQDPGQGLRLIYYSQIVNDFQKGDIAEGYSVSREKKESFPLTVTSAQKNPTAFYLCASSMRTLNTGELFFGEGSRLTVL.

The chain joins TRBV4-1 to TRBJ1-6; TRBD1 is a possible D gene (6 bases). Trimming shortened V by 4 bases and J by 10 bases, and 17 bases separated the two germline ends. CDR3 length: 15 residues. Germline V gene data show CDR1 as MGHRA and CDR2 as YSYEKL. CDR3 loop: CASSLRTDYESPLHF. CDR3 coding DNA: TGCGCCAGCAGCCTACGGACAGACTATGAGTCACCCCTCCACTTT.

This chain connects TRBV29-1 to TRBJ2-3, with TRBD2 matching 8 bases. This CDR3 has 16 residues. V trimming: 4 bases; J trimming: 2 bases; junction bases outside the gene matches: 11. The germline gives CDR1 SQVTM, CDR2 ANQGSEA. CDR3 residues: CSVAPGSGVVTDTQYF. In DNA form, the CDR3 reads TGCAGCGTTGCTCCTGGTAGCGGGGTTGTCACAGATACGCAGTATTTT.

The gene calls are TRBV11-3 and TRBJ2-7; D is possibly TRBD1 or TRBD2 (5 bases each). Looked up from germline, CDR1 is SGHNT and CDR2 is YENEEA. This CDR3 is built from 12 residues. The V and J ends lost 2 bases and 7 bases respectively, with 9 bases between them. The CDR3 coding sequence is TGTGCCAGCAGCTTATATGGGGGAGAGCAGTACTTC. Translating it yields CASSLYGGEQYF. The full variable domain, in which reference TRBV11-3 and TRBJ2-7 provide the parts outside the CDR3, is EAGVVQSPRYKIIEKKQPVAFWCNPISGHNTLYWYLQNLGQGPELLIRYENEEAVDDSQLPKDRFSAERLKGVDSTLKIQPAELGDSAVYLCASSLYGGEQYFGPGTRLTVT.